The sequence of this T cell receptor (beta chain) was determined in a study of cytomegalovirus exposure and HLA in healthy donors. Study-wide points: The records held CMV serostatus as the only immune exposure information.

This clone was observed a single time. Its antigen is unknown. PCR amplification relied on 60 Vbeta primers (plus 13 Jbeta primers). TCRdb keeps only in-frame clones here, not all; method: immunoSEQ multiplex PCR. The data show about 65,000 clones, with approximately 67% seen just once and about 3% held by the top ten. Germline values: CDR1 SGHAT, CDR2 FQNNGV. This CDR3 contains 14 residues. Trimming took off 1 base at V and 9 bases at J, with 15 bases between the two ends. Healthy bone marrow donors formed the donor group. The J gene is TRBJ2-5, the V gene TRBV11-2; D uncertain. The sample consisted of PBMCs. The source of this sequence is a man aged 25-45 years in good health and CMV-seronegative. CDR3 residues: CASSLAGPSRAQYF. CDR3 sequence (DNA): TGTGCCAGCAGCTTAGCCGGCCCGAGTCGGGCCCAGTACTTC.